These 28 T cell receptor beta chains share one sample of origin, sequenced in a study of identical twins. TCRdb reanalysed the 5' RACE reads using MiXCR and keeps one entry per CDR3 protein. The table records 1.5 million to 2 million distinct CDR3 sequences, less than 40% of them present only once. Sequencing input: cord blood. Receptors originate from a newborn girl in good health.

Many counts were recorded for this clonotype. This chain links TRBV20-1 with TRBJ2-1; D unresolved. In germline, CDR1 is DFQATT, CDR2 SNEGSKA (reference sequence). V was cut by 3 bases and J by 8 bases, with 17 bases left in between. This CDR3 has 14 amino acids. The CDR3 sequence: CSASSLKMSDEQFF. As DNA, the CDR3 is TGCAGTGCTAGCAGCCTAAAAATGTCCGATGAGCAGTTCTTC.

This clonotype was detected ten times or more. The genes are TRBV3-1 and TRBJ2-7; no firm D call. Deletions cut 6 bases from V and 7 bases from J, with 31 bases between. Germline CDR1 LGHDT, CDR2 YNNKEL (reference sequence). The CDR3 runs 18 residues. The CDR3 DNA is TGTGCCAGCAGTCCAGCCAGATTCGAGCACCCCTACACTACGGAGCAGTACTTC. Protein: CASSPARFEHPYTTEQYF.

This chain connects TRBV18 to TRBJ1-6; D not certain. With 2 bases removed from V and 6 bases from J, the gap between germline ends came to 14 bases. The germline CDR1 and CDR2 sequences are KGHSH and LQKENI. The CDR3 runs to 16 residues. The CDR3: CASSPVGSQINSPLHF. In nucleotides, the CDR3 is TGTGCCAGCTCACCAGTTGGATCGCAGATTAATTCACCCCTCCACTTT.

This sequence joins TRBV30 and TRBJ2-1; D unclear. This CDR3 is built from 8 residues. V gave up 5 bases and J gave up 15 bases, with 8 bases separating them. CDR1 and CDR2 from the germline V gene are GTSNPN and SVGIG (reference sequence). CDR3 amino acids: CAWGIPFF. CDR3 DNA sequence: TGTGCCTGGGGGATCCCGTTCTTC.

Note on this clonotype: This may be a read error, as it is one base from a much larger clone. V is TRBV11-2 and J is TRBJ2-7; D is undetermined. This CDR3 region has 14 residues. V lost 5 bases and J lost 4, with 15 bases in between. CDR1 is SGHAT, CDR2 FQNNGV, per germline. The CDR3 DNA reads as TGTGCCAGCAGCGGTCAGAGGCAAGGGTACGAGCAGTACTTC. This codes for CASSGQRQGYEQYF.

The chain links TRBV7-9 to TRBJ1-1; D is ambiguous. Germline V CDR1 and CDR2: SEHNR, FQNEAQ (reference sequence). Trimming took off 2 bases at V and 8 bases at J, with 15 bases between the two ends. The CDR3 is 14 residues long. CDR3 nucleotide sequence: TGTGCCAGCAGCTTAATCCCGAGCCAACTGGAAGCTTTCTTT. This gives the protein CASSLIPSQLEAFF.

A word on this clonotype: A read error may be the cause here, since a much bigger clone is one base away. The genes are TRBV6-6 and TRBJ1-4; D call uncertain. V lost 4 bases and J 6 bases, leaving 3 bases between the germline ends. The CDR3 consists of 11 residues. Germline V CDR1 and CDR2: MNHNY, SVGAGI (reference sequence). The CDR3 bases are TGTGCCAGCAGTTCACATGAAAAACTGTTTTTT. This gives the protein CASSSHEKLFF.

This clonotype was picked up a small number of times. The rearrangement uses TRBV28 and TRBJ2-7; TRBD1 might be the D (5 bases). CDR3 length: 15 amino acids. Germline V gene sequence: CDR1 MDHEN, CDR2 SYDVKM. The germline V and J ends were trimmed by 3 bases and 1 base, with 13 bases remaining between them. In DNA form, the CDR3 reads TGTGCCAGCAGTTTGGTGGGGCATATTTCCTACGAGCAGTACTTC. Its protein is CASSLVGHISYEQYF. Supplemented by reference TRBV28 and TRBJ2-7, the full variable domain reads DVKVTQSSRYLVKRTGEKVFLECVQDMDHENMFWYRQDPGLGLRLIYFSYDVKMKEKGDIPEGYSVSREKKERFSLILESASTNQTSMYLCASSLVGHISYEQYFGPGTRLTVT.

This clonotype was observed a handful of times. J is TRBJ1-2 and V is TRBV2; D might be TRBD1 (5 bases). Trimming removed 8 bases from V and 5 bases from J, with 12 bases in between. Germline CDR1 reads SNHLY; CDR2 reads FYNNEI. The CDR3 is made up of 12 amino acids. CDR3 nucleotide sequence: TGTGCCAGCGGTGGGGGAGAGTATGGCTACACCTTC. It encodes CASGGGEYGYTF.

This clonotype has a handful of counts. At one of its ends the junction is not consistent with the germline gene, which may arise from a read error. The V gene is TRBV5-1, the J gene TRBJ2-5; D unclear. The CDR3 is 11 amino acids. CDR1 and CDR2 from the germline V gene are SGHRS and YFSETQ. CDR3 region: CAGSLQETQYF. CDR3 nucleotides: TGCGCCGGCAGCCTTCAAGAGACCCAGTACTTC.

The chain couples TRBV12-3 or TRBV12-4 to TRBJ1-2, with D maybe TRBD1 (5 bases). V was cut by 6 bases and J by 8 bases, with 16 bases left in between. CDR3 length: 13 residues. The DNA for the CDR3 is TGTGCCAGCAGCCCTGGGGGGGGTTTCGGCTACACCTTC. This encodes CASSPGGGFGYTF.

In its sample, this clonotype was seen a few times. CDR3 sequence reads: CATSDLGFEQFF. The CDR3 region has the DNA TGTGCCACCAGTGACCTCGGATTTGAGCAGTTCTTC. V usage is TRBV24-1 and J usage is TRBJ2-1; D is ambiguous. Germline CDR1 reads KGHDR; CDR2 reads SFDVKD. This CDR3 is built from 12 residues. V dropped 4 bases and J dropped 9 bases, with 9 bases sitting between them.

The chain employs TRBV5-5 and TRBJ2-1; D might be TRBD2 (6 bases). This CDR3 spans 15 amino acids. Germline CDR1 is SGHKS and CDR2 is YYEKEE (reference sequence). The V and J ends lost 3 bases and 1 base respectively, with 11 bases between them. The CDR3, as DNA: TGTGCCAGCAGCTGGTGGGAGGAATCCTACAATGAGCAGTTCTTC. This sequence encodes CASSWWEESYNEQFF.

DNA for the CDR3: TGTGCCAGCAGCCAAGAAAGGGCCTCCAACTATGGCTACACCTTC. Protein: CASSQERASNYGYTF. This rearrangement joins TRBV4-2 to TRBJ1-2; no clear D gene. CDR1 and CDR2 from the germline V gene are LGHNA and YNFKEQ. This CDR3 spans 15 amino acids. Trimming took 0 bases from V and 2 from J, leaving 10 bases between them.

This clonotype has ten or more counts. The genes are TRBV29-1 and TRBJ2-5; D unresolved. Trimming shortened V by 8 bases and J by 3 bases, and 10 bases separated the two germline ends. Germline V CDR1 and CDR2: SQVTM, ANQGSEA. This CDR3 spans 11 amino acids. This CDR3 is CSRHNEETQYF. CDR3 in DNA: TGCAGCCGACATAACGAAGAGACCCAGTACTTC.

The V and J genes are TRBV5-1 and TRBJ1-1, with 7 bases aligning to TRBD1. Germline V gene data show CDR1 as SGHRS and CDR2 as YFSETQ. The ends lost 1 base at V and 5 bases at J; junction bases unmatched: 8. This CDR3 has 15 amino acids. The CDR3 loop is CASSLSGQVGTEAFF. The CDR3 DNA sequence: TGCGCCAGCAGCTTGTCCGGACAGGTAGGAACTGAAGCTTTCTTT. The full variable domain, rest sourced from reference TRBV5-1 and TRBJ1-1, is KAGVTQTPRYLIKTRGQQVTLSCSPISGHRSVSWYQQTPGQGLQFLFEYFSETQRNKGNFPGRFSGRQFSNSRSEMNVSTLELGDSALYLCASSLSGQVGTEAFFGQGTRLTVV.

This sequence joins TRBV2 and TRBJ1-1, with D maybe TRBD1 (5 bases). Germline V lookup: CDR1 SNHLY, CDR2 FYNNEI. The CDR3 sequence is 17 residues long. The V and J ends lost 6 bases and 3 bases respectively, with 23 bases between them. The CDR3 is CASSGRALGGRDTEAFF. CDR3 nucleotides: TGTGCCAGCAGCGGAAGGGCCCTTGGGGGGAGAGACACTGAAGCTTTCTTT.

This clonotype has just a few counts. The chain combines TRBV27 with TRBJ2-1; a weak D match, TRBD1 (6 bases). Trimming took off 5 bases at V and 6 bases at J, with 11 bases between the two ends. CDR1 is MNHEY and CDR2 is SMNVEV in the germline V gene (reference sequence). This CDR3 comprises 13 residues. The CDR3 spells CASSLLGANEQFF. The CDR3 nucleotides read TGTGCCAGCAGTCTCCTGGGGGCCAATGAGCAGTTCTTC.

J is TRBJ2-1 and V is TRBV9; 9 bases agree with TRBD2. CDR3 length: 15 residues. The germline V gene encodes CDR1 SGDLS and CDR2 YYNGEE. The ends lost 0 bases at V and 9 bases at J; junction bases unmatched: 7. CDR3: CASSVASSGDGEQFF. The CDR3 DNA reads as TGTGCCAGCAGCGTAGCTTCTAGCGGGGATGGTGAGCAGTTCTTC. Looking up the rest from reference TRBV9 and TRBJ2-1 gives the full variable domain: DSGVTQTPKHLITATGQRVTLRCSPRSGDLSVYWYQQSLDQGLQFLIQYYNGEERAKGNILERFSAQQFPDLHSELNLSSLELGDSALYFCASSVASSGDGEQFFGPGTRLTVL.

This clonotype was detected only a few times. This chain links TRBV25-1 with TRBJ2-7, with 9 bases fitting TRBD2. The CDR3 sequence is 14 residues long. The trim removed 9 bases at V and 2 bases at J, leaving 8 bases unmatched. CDR1 is MGHDK and CDR2 is SYGVNS in the germline V gene. CDR3 in DNA: TGTGCCAGTGCCCTAGCGGGGAAACCCTACGAGCAGTACTTC. This translates into CASALAGKPYEQYF.

V gene TRBV20-1 combines with J gene TRBJ1-3; D is uncertain. Trimming took off 3 bases at V and 2 bases at J, with 2 bases between the two ends. From germline, CDR1 is DFQATT and CDR2 SNEGSKA (reference sequence). CDR3 length equals 11 residues. CDR3 nucleotide sequence: TGCAGTGCTAGGGCTGGAAACACCATATATTTT. Residues: CSARAGNTIYF.

This clonotype was recorded a few times. V and J are TRBV20-1 and TRBJ1-4; D is uncertain. The CDR3 runs to 13 residues. Germline values: CDR1 DFQATT, CDR2 SNEGSKA (reference sequence). Trimming pared 2 bases from V and 0 bases from J, leaving 4 bases between. For the CDR3, the DNA is TGCAGTGCTAGACATCCAACTAATGAAAAACTGTTTTTT. Translating it yields CSARHPTNEKLFF.

This clonotype was seen a handful of times. The chain joins TRBV6-6 to TRBJ1-4; possibly TRBD1 for D (5 bases). The CDR3 runs to 15 residues. The V and J ends lost 6 bases and 7 bases respectively, with 18 bases between them. Germline V CDR1 and CDR2: MNHNY, SVGAGI (reference sequence). CDR3 protein: CASRKLRAGGEKLFF. The CDR3 DNA reads TGTGCCAGCAGGAAACTAAGGGCCGGGGGTGAAAAACTGTTTTTT.

J is TRBJ2-3 and V is TRBV4-2; D uncertain. Germline V gene sequence: CDR1 LGHNA, CDR2 YNFKEQ. There are 15 residues in the CDR3. The V end was cut by 0 bases, the J end by 2 bases, with 9 bases between. CDR3 sequence reads: CASSQEELPTDTQYF. CDR3 coding DNA: TGTGCCAGCAGCCAAGAGGAGCTACCCACAGATACGCAGTATTTT.

The CDR3: CTHLNTEAFF. CDR3 in DNA: TGCACCCACTTGAACACTGAAGCTTTCTTT. V is TRBV29-1 and J is TRBJ1-1, with D unclear. Germline V gives CDR1 SQVTM, CDR2 ANQGSEA. The CDR3 is 10 amino acids.

The rearrangement joins TRBV27 to TRBJ2-5, with D unresolved. The CDR3 extends over 12 amino acids. The germline CDR1 and CDR2 sequences are MNHEY and SMNVEV (reference sequence). V was cut by 7 bases and J by 0 bases, with 6 bases left in between. The DNA of the CDR3 is TGTGCCAGCACAGATAACCAAGAGACCCAGTACTTC. Translated: CASTDNQETQYF.

This clonotype was counted many times. V gene TRBV10-1 combines with J gene TRBJ2-3, with D tentatively TRBD2 (6 bases). Germline V CDR1 and CDR2: WNHNN, SYGVQD (reference sequence). The CDR3 spans 13 residues. V was clipped by 7 bases and J by 4 bases, with 12 bases between them. DNA for the CDR3: TGCGCCAGCACTCCCGGGAGTTCAGATACGCAGTATTTT. It is translated as CASTPGSSDTQYF.

The V gene is TRBV20-1, the J gene TRBJ2-7; D might be TRBD2 (7 bases). V was cut by 3 bases and J by 2 bases, with 17 bases left in between. The CDR3 spans 15 residues. The V gene's germline CDR1 is DFQATT and CDR2 SNEGSKA (reference sequence). The DNA of the CDR3 is TGCAGTGCTAGGAACTTGGGCGGGGGCCCCTACGAGCAGTACTTC. This sequence encodes CSARNLGGGPYEQYF.